Following are 20 T cell receptor beta chains from one sample sequenced in a study of blood T cells in healthy people across ages. Using a J-beta primer mix together with a sample-barcoded 5' primer, a second PCR was run for about 6 to 11 cycles. Via MiXCR, TCRdb re-called the 5' RACE reads, giving one row per CDR3 protein. This repertoire shows about 1.6 million distinct CDR3 sequences, roughly 32% found once; its top ten account for roughly 12%. Sequencing was carried out using blood. Receptors originate from a woman aged 25 to 39 in good health.

This clonotype has just a few counts. The rearrangement uses TRBV20-1 and TRBJ2-5, with a tentative D call TRBD2 (7 bases). Looked up from germline, CDR1 is DFQATT and CDR2 is SNEGSKA (reference sequence). Trimming left V 1 base short and J 3 bases short, with 24 bases between. The CDR3 runs 18 residues. The CDR3 is CSARGVGGGATSKETQYF. For the CDR3, the DNA is TGCAGTGCTAGAGGTGTAGGAGGGGGGGCAACTAGCAAAGAGACCCAGTACTTC.

This clonotype was recorded many times. This chain joins TRBV12-3 or TRBV12-4 and TRBJ2-5; possible D gene TRBD2, 6 bases. Trimming took 6 bases from V and 4 from J, leaving 15 bases between them. The CDR3 spans 14 residues. The CDR3 spells CASRLQLARETQYF. The CDR3 DNA follows: TGTGCCAGCAGGCTACAACTAGCTCGAGAGACCCAGTACTTC.

The V and J genes are TRBV3-1 and TRBJ2-2; D is unresolved. Germline V gene lookup returns CDR1 LGHDT and CDR2 YNNKEL (reference sequence). There are 14 residues in the CDR3. Trimming took 1 base from V and 4 from J, leaving 7 bases between them. The CDR3 nucleotides are TGTGCCAGCAGCCAAGTCAGATCCACCGGGGAGCTGTTTTTT. It is translated as CASSQVRSTGELFF.

This clonotype was seen only a few times. This sequence joins TRBV20-1 and TRBJ2-1; a weak D match, TRBD2 (7 bases). The V end lost 5 bases, the J end lost 10 bases, and 15 bases lay between the germline ends. This CDR3 comprises 12 residues. Germline V CDR1 and CDR2: DFQATT, SNEGSKA (reference sequence). The CDR3 DNA follows: TGCAGTGCTCGGCGGGGGCAAGGCGAGCAGTTCTTC. Amino acid sequence: CSARRGQGEQFF.

This chain connects TRBV28 to TRBJ1-1; 8 bases fit TRBD1. Germline V gene lookup returns CDR1 MDHEN and CDR2 SYDVKM. Trimming at V came to 6 bases and at J to 4 bases, leaving 7 bases not matched to a gene. The CDR3 covers 14 residues. For the CDR3, the DNA is TGTGCCAGCAGGCAGGGGGCATCAAGCACTGAAGCTTTCTTT. It encodes CASRQGASSTEAFF.

Only a few counts were recorded for this clonotype. Just one base apart from a much larger clone, this may be a read error. The gene calls are TRBV10-3 and TRBJ1-2; D might be TRBD1 (6 bases). The CDR3 totals 13 residues. Per the germline V gene, CDR1 is ENHRY and CDR2 is SYGVKD. The CDR3 protein is CATSNDRSYGYTF. The DNA for the CDR3 is TGTGCCACCAGTAATGACAGGTCATATGGCTACACCTTC.

The chain uses TRBV7-9 and TRBJ2-3, with D possibly TRBD1 on 6 matching bases. There are 13 residues in the CDR3. Trimming stripped 5 bases from V and 8 bases from J, with 14 bases between. Germline CDR1 is SEHNR and CDR2 is FQNEAQ (reference sequence). CDR3 nucleotides: TGTGCCAGCAGCACGGACAGCTTACCTACGCAGTATTTT. Translation: CASSTDSLPTQYF.

V gene TRBV9 combines with J gene TRBJ2-7; D perhaps matches TRBD2 (6 bases). The CDR3 has 16 amino acids. Trimming removed 4 bases at V and 4 bases at J, with 21 bases between. Germline-derived CDR1 and CDR2 are SGDLS and YYNGEE. The CDR3: CASSPKAGTGAYEQYF. CDR3 nucleotides: TGTGCCAGCAGCCCAAAGGCTGGGACTGGCGCTTACGAGCAGTACTTC. Full variable domain (outside the CDR3, taken from reference TRBV9 and TRBJ2-7): DSGVTQTPKHLITATGQRVTLRCSPRSGDLSVYWYQQSLDQGLQFLIQYYNGEERAKGNILERFSAQQFPDLHSELNLSSLELGDSALYFCASSPKAGTGAYEQYFGPGTRLTVT.

This clonotype was seen a few times. This chain links TRBV7-2 with TRBJ2-5; weak D call: TRBD2 (5 bases). Per germline, CDR1 SGHTA and CDR2 FQGNSA. This CDR3 region has 14 residues. V lost 7 bases to trimming and J lost 4 bases, with 16 bases between them. The CDR3 DNA reads as TGTGCCAGCACCATGTTTTCGGGGAGAGAGACCCAGTACTTC. Its protein product is CASTMFSGRETQYF.

The CDR3 DNA is TGTGCCAGCAGCTCACGACTAGCGGGAGGGCTAGGAGGGCAGTTCTTC. Residues: CASSSRLAGGLGGQFF. The chain joins TRBV11-2 to TRBJ2-1; 14 bases line up with TRBD2. The CDR3 extends over 16 amino acids. CDR1 is SGHAT and CDR2 is FQNNGV in the germline V gene. V trimming: 4 bases; J trimming: 12 bases; junction bases outside the gene matches: 11.

There are a few counts of this clonotype. The rearrangement joins TRBV6-4 to TRBJ1-2; D possibly corresponds to TRBD1 (5 bases). Germline CDR1 is MRHNA and CDR2 is SNTAGT. V shed 5 bases and J shed 6 bases, with 13 bases lying between them. The CDR3 consists of 13 residues. Here the CDR3 reads CASSRLGGDGYTF. In DNA, the CDR3 is TGTGCCAGCAGTCGTCTCGGGGGGGATGGCTACACCTTC.

This clonotype was recorded at least ten times. The chain employs TRBV4-1 and TRBJ2-7; tentatively, D is TRBD1 or TRBD2 (5 bases each). V was trimmed by 2 bases and J by 6 bases, leaving 11 bases between them. Germline CDR1 MGHRA, CDR2 YSYEKL. This CDR3 has 13 residues. The CDR3 bases are TGCGCCAGCAGCCAAATTGAAGGGACCGAGCAGTACTTC. Its protein product is CASSQIEGTEQYF.

A remark on this clonotype: A much larger clone is a single base away; this may be a read error. V and J are TRBV7-9 and TRBJ2-5; 11 bases align to TRBD2. Germline V gene data show CDR1 as SEHNR and CDR2 as FQNEAQ (reference sequence). The CDR3 loop spans 16 amino acids. CDR3: CASSVYSGGAGEAQYF. CDR3 nucleotides: TGTGCCAGCAGCGTCTATAGCGGGGGGGCCGGAGAGGCCCAGTACTTC.

The V gene is TRBV29-1, the J gene TRBJ2-2; D is possibly TRBD1 (6 bases). The V and J ends lost 6 bases and 1 base respectively, with 27 bases between them. Germline V lookup: CDR1 SQVTM, CDR2 ANQGSEA. This CDR3 is 19 amino acids long. The CDR3 coding sequence is TGCAGCGTAGAAACAGGGTCCCCGGACCGGACAAAGAACACCGGGGAGCTGTTTTTT. Protein sequence: CSVETGSPDRTKNTGELFF.

The rearrangement links TRBV5-1 to TRBJ2-7, with 10 bases identical to TRBD2. The V segment lost 0 bases and the J segment 4 bases; nucleotides outside the gene matches: 7. Germline loops: CDR1 SGHRS, CDR2 YFSETQ. This CDR3 is built from 16 residues. This CDR3 is CASSLVPAGGPYEQYF. The CDR3 nucleotides are TGCGCCAGCAGCTTGGTCCCAGCGGGGGGGCCGTACGAGCAGTACTTC.

The chain combines TRBV5-1 with TRBJ2-5, with D perhaps TRBD1 (6 bases). With 4 bases removed from V and 2 bases from J, the gap between germline ends came to 15 bases. Germline V lookup: CDR1 SGHRS, CDR2 YFSETQ. This CDR3 region has 15 residues. The CDR3 DNA reads TGCGCCAGCAGCATTCGCGGACAGCAACAAGAGACCCAGTACTTC. This codes for CASSIRGQQQETQYF. The full variable domain, completed using reference TRBV5-1 and TRBJ2-5, is KAGVTQTPRYLIKTRGQQVTLSCSPISGHRSVSWYQQTPGQGLQFLFEYFSETQRNKGNFPGRFSGRQFSNSRSEMNVSTLELGDSALYLCASSIRGQQQETQYFGPGTRLLVL.

Regarding this clonotype: The germline gene is not matched at one end of the junction; a read error may be the cause. V gene TRBV6-6 combines with J gene TRBJ2-2; 12 nucleotides align to TRBD2. This CDR3 is built from 17 residues. Germline CDR1 and CDR2: MNHNY and SVGAGI (reference sequence). This CDR3 reads CASSYSGLAGYTGELFF. The CDR3 DNA reads TGTGCCAGCAGCTACTCCGGACTAGCGGGGTACACCGGGGAGCTGTTTTTT.

The chain recombines TRBV6-1 with TRBJ2-1; 10 bases agree with TRBD2. The trim removed 6 bases at V and 5 bases at J, leaving 10 bases unmatched. The length of the CDR3 is 16 residues. Germline CDR1 is MNHNS and CDR2 is SASEGT. The CDR3 sequence is CASREYSGRADNEQFF. In DNA, the CDR3 is TGTGCCAGCAGGGAATACAGCGGGAGGGCCGACAATGAGCAGTTCTTC.

The chain employs TRBV20-1 and TRBJ2-1; TRBD2 matches 8 bases. CDR3 size: 15 residues. CDR1 DFQATT and CDR2 SNEGSKA come from the germline V gene (reference sequence). Germline trimming cut 0 bases from V and 4 bases from J; bases unmatched to any gene: 5. The CDR3 bases are TGCAGTGCTAGAGATCTAGCGGGTCGGTACAATGAGCAGTTCTTC. It encodes CSARDLAGRYNEQFF.

This clonotype showed up just a few times. The V call is TRBV20-1, the J call TRBJ1-2; D gene ambiguous. CDR3 size: 13 residues. The germline V gene encodes CDR1 DFQATT and CDR2 SNEGSKA (reference sequence). Trimming left V 2 bases short and J 7 bases short, with 14 bases between. This chain's CDR3 is CSARNIALGGYTF. Here the CDR3 DNA reads TGCAGTGCTAGAAACATCGCACTCGGTGGCTACACCTTC.